Listed here is a single T cell receptor beta chain. No antigen is known for it. In germline, CDR1 is SGHRS, CDR2 YFSETQ. Between the trimmed V and J ends, which lost 4 bases and 1 base, there was a span of 14 bases. CDR3 length: 15 amino acids. This sample was taken from a study of cytotoxic CD8 clonotypes in ibrutinib-treated CLL. As for the study in general: Patients attained some 24 partial and 2 complete responses; at median 68 months, about 15 remained remitted while some 12 progressed. General observations from the study: Pretreatment clonality was elevated relative to age-matched healthy donors and paralleled circulating CD8+ T-cell counts.

The table came from immunoSEQ multiplex PCR; TCRdb's copy has only in-frame clones and leaves some out. The repertoire holds some 170,000 clones, with roughly 88% as singletons. This TCR was recovered from a human donor with chronic lymphocytic leukemia. The sequenced sample was PBMCs, obtained at disease progression, from a patient treated with ibrutinib. The chain has TRBV5-1 and TRBJ2-5; possible D gene TRBD2, 6 bases. CDR3 coding DNA: TGCGCCAGCAGCCGGCCGGGAGCGCCCCAAGAGACCCAGTACTTC. Encoded protein: CASSRPGAPQETQYF. Using reference TRBV5-1 and TRBJ2-5 for the parts outside the CDR3, the full variable domain is KAGVTQTPRYLIKTRGQQVTLSCSPISGHRSVSWYQQTPGQGLQFLFEYFSETQRNKGNFPGRFSGRQFSNSRSEMNVSTLELGDSALYLCASSRPGAPQETQYFGPGTRLLVL.